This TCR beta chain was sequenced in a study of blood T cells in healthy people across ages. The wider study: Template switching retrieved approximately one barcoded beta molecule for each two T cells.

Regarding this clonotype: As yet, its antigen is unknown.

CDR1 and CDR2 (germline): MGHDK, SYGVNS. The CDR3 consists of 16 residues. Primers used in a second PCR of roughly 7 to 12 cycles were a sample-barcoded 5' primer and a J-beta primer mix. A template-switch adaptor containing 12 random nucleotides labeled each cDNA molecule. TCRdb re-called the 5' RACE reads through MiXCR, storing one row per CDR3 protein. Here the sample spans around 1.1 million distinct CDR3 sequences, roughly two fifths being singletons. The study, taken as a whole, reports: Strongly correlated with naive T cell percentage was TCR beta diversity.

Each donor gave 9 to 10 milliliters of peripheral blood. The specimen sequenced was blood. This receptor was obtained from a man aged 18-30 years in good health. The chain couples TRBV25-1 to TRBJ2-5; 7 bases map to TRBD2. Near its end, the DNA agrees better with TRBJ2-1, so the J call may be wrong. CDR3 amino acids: CASSDFSGLDQETQFF. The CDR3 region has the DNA TGTGCCAGCAGTGACTTTAGCGGGCTAGACCAAGAGACCCAGTTCTTC.